Presented here are 18 T cell receptor beta chains from one specimen sequenced in a study of blood T cell repertoires in COVID-19 (dated by TCRdb to the early 2020s). Library preparation was by the immunoSEQ multiplex PCR assay. The source is immuneACCESS, and TCRdb retained only in-frame sequences with V and J called. Part of the clones is not carried over; for the studies checked, unresolved V genes explain less than half of this, and the remainder is unexplained. The sample table shows some 180,000 clones, and approximately 80% are seen once. Jointly, the top ten make up about 15% of the sample. What was sequenced was PBMCs or T cells enriched from blood (not recorded which). The receptor source for this set is a man aged 55 to 70 who had been exposed to COVID-19.

The J gene is TRBJ1-6, the V gene TRBV5-6; 12 nucleotides match TRBD1. The junction had 6 bases not matched to a gene; V was cut back by 4 bases and J by 7 bases. Germline CDR1 reads SGHDT; CDR2 reads YYEEEE. This CDR3 contains 16 residues. The CDR3 DNA sequence: TGTGCCAGCAGCCCCGGGACAGGGGGCTGGAATTCACCCCTCCACTTT. Protein: CASSPGTGGWNSPLHF.

This clone came up a few times. The chain recombines TRBV9 with TRBJ2-1, with TRBD2 matching 9 bases. Germline V gives CDR1 SGDLS, CDR2 YYNGEE. Germline trimming cut 0 bases from V and 4 bases from J; bases unmatched to any gene: 11. The CDR3 runs to 18 residues. The CDR3 DNA reads as TGTGCCAGCAGCGTAGGGCTAGCGGGATCTGAGGGTTACAATGAGCAGTTCTTC. Translation gives CASSVGLAGSEGYNEQFF.

The gene calls are TRBV28 and TRBJ1-5; the D gene is possibly TRBD1 (5 bases). Germline lookup yields CDR1 MDHEN and CDR2 SYDVKM. The CDR3 sequence is 14 residues long. Trimming pared 1 base from V and 7 bases from J, leaving 11 bases between. CDR3 in amino acids: CASSLSGAQQPQHF. DNA for the CDR3: TGTGCCAGCAGTTTATCTGGGGCCCAGCAGCCCCAGCATTTT.

The V call is TRBV7-9, the J call TRBJ1-3, with D unclear. V was cut by 5 bases and J by 11 bases, with 10 bases left in between. Germline lookup yields CDR1 SEHNR and CDR2 FQNEAQ (reference sequence). CDR3 length equals 11 residues. Here the CDR3 reads CASSPDIAIYF. For the CDR3, the DNA is TGTGCCAGCAGCCCCGACATCGCCATATATTTT.

The chain's CDR3 is CASSPGLAGGQFF. DNA of the CDR3: TGTGCCAGCAGCCCGGGGCTAGCGGGAGGGCAGTTCTTC. V usage is TRBV14 and J usage is TRBJ2-1, with TRBD2 matching 11 bases. Per germline, CDR1 SGHDN and CDR2 FVKESK. V lost 4 bases to trimming and J lost 12 bases; unmatched junction nucleotides: 5. This CDR3 region has 13 residues. Combining the CDR3 with reference TRBV14 and TRBJ2-1 gives the whole variable domain EAGVTQFPSHSVIEKGQTVTLRCDPISGHDNLYWYRRVMGKEIKFLLHFVKESKQDESGMPNNRFLAERTGGTYSTLKVQPAELEDSGVYFCASSPGLAGGQFFGPGTRLTVL.

This clone was counted ten times or more. The J gene is TRBJ1-2, the V gene TRBV5-4, with D hard to call. Between the trimmed V and J ends, which lost 8 bases and 7 bases, there was a span of 18 bases. The CDR3 is 13 residues long. Germline V lookup: CDR1 SGHNT, CDR2 YYREEE (reference sequence). The DNA of the CDR3 is TGTGCCAGTTCTTCAGAACTGGGCAGTGGCTACACCTTC. Encoded protein: CASSSELGSGYTF.

Notes on this clone: The sample holds other DNA sequences that translate to the same CDR3. V is TRBV19 and J is TRBJ1-2, with unresolved D. V lost 6 bases and J 4 bases, leaving 9 bases between the germline ends. This CDR3 has 12 residues. The germline V gene encodes CDR1 LNHDA and CDR2 SQIVND (reference sequence). The DNA for the CDR3 is TGTGCCAGTAGGACGGGGTCCTATGGCTACACCTTC. It codes for CASRTGSYGYTF.

The chain uses TRBV21-1 and TRBJ2-7; the table gives TRBD2 as D, unverified against the DNA. TRBV21-1 is marked as a pseudogene. The length of the CDR3 is 14 residues. The CDR3: CASSPAGGPYEQYF. CDR3 nucleotides: TGTGCCAGCAGCCCCGCCGGGGGGCCCTACGAGCAGTACTTC.

The chain links TRBV4-2 to TRBJ1-6; D gene ambiguous. The CDR3 contains 15 residues. V dropped 0 bases and J dropped 4 bases, with 7 bases sitting between them. CDR1 LGHNA and CDR2 YNFKEQ come from the germline V gene. CDR3 amino acids: CASSQDGQYNSPLHF. CDR3 bases: TGTGCCAGCAGCCAAGATGGGCAGTATAATTCACCCCTCCACTTT.

This chain connects TRBV5-6 to TRBJ2-4; tentatively, D is TRBD2 (5 bases). Looked up from germline, CDR1 is SGHDT and CDR2 is YYEEEE. This CDR3 is 16 amino acids long. V was clipped by 4 bases and J by 0 bases, with 14 bases between them. The CDR3 here is CASSPGGQLAKNIQYF. CDR3 bases: TGTGCCAGCAGCCCTGGCGGGCAGCTAGCCAAAAACATTCAGTACTTC. The variable domain in full, with the rest retrieved from reference TRBV5-6 and TRBJ2-4, is DAGVTQSPTHLIKTRGQQVTLRCSPKSGHDTVSWYQQALGQGPQFIFQYYEEEERQRGNFPDRFSGHQFPNYSSELNVNALLLGDSALYLCASSPGGQLAKNIQYFGAGTRLSVL.

This clone appeared a few times. This chain uses TRBV7-8 with TRBJ2-1; 12 nucleotides match TRBD2. CDR3 length: 17 residues. Germline V gene data show CDR1 as SGHVS and CDR2 as FQNEAQ. V dropped 5 bases and J dropped 2; count of bases not matched to a gene: 7. CDR3 in amino acids: CASSPQLAGGAYNEQFF. The CDR3 nucleotides are TGTGCCAGCAGCCCCCAACTAGCGGGGGGCGCCTACAATGAGCAGTTCTTC.

This sequence joins TRBV11-2 and TRBJ2-5, with 11 positions matching TRBD2. Germline loops: CDR1 SGHAT, CDR2 FQNNGV. V trimming: 1 base; J trimming: 4 bases; junction bases outside the gene matches: 11. The CDR3 is made up of 18 amino acids. The CDR3 is CASSLALAGGLIRETQYF. For the CDR3, the DNA is TGTGCCAGCAGCTTAGCCCTAGCGGGAGGTTTGATTCGAGAGACCCAGTACTTC.

This sequence joins TRBV28 and TRBJ1-1; D gene ambiguous. The CDR3 runs 14 residues. CDR1 is MDHEN, CDR2 SYDVKM, per germline. V was cut by 3 bases and J by 1 base, with 9 bases left in between. CDR3 bases: TGTGCCAGCAGTTTCGGCGGTTGGAACACTGAAGCTTTCTTT. The encoded protein is CASSFGGWNTEAFF.

The chain is built from TRBV9 and TRBJ2-7, with a possible D match to TRBD2 (6 bases). Germline V lookup: CDR1 SGDLS, CDR2 YYNGEE. V was clipped by 0 bases and J by 3 bases, with 10 bases between them. The CDR3 has 14 amino acids. CDR3 sequence reads: CASSVGIGGYEQYF. The CDR3 DNA sequence: TGTGCCAGCAGCGTAGGTATCGGGGGCTACGAGCAGTACTTC.

This clone was recorded once. The chain links TRBV3-1 (or the pseudogene TRBV3-2) to TRBJ1-4; TRBD1 agrees at 7 bases. Germline assignment: CDR1 LGHDT and CDR2 YNNKEL (reference sequence). The CDR3 loop spans 16 amino acids. Unmatched junction bases numbered 6, after V lost 1 base and J lost 4 bases. CDR3 coding DNA: TGTGCCAGCAGCCAAGGAGAGACAGGGTTTAATGAAAAACTGTTTTTT. This translates into CASSQGETGFNEKLFF.

The chain is built from TRBV27 and TRBJ2-1; 8 nucleotides agree with TRBD1. Germline CDR1 is MNHEY and CDR2 is SMNVEV (reference sequence). Losses at the gene ends were 5 bases for V and 2 bases for J; bases not matched to a gene: 8. CDR3 length: 16 amino acids. The CDR3 coding sequence is TGTGCCAGCAGTACCACCACAGGGGGGACCTACAATGAGCAGTTCTTC. Translating it yields CASSTTTGGTYNEQFF.

The chain uses TRBV5-4 and TRBJ2-2, with 7 nucleotides matching TRBD1. The ends lost 4 bases at V and 0 bases at J; junction bases unmatched: 6. CDR1 is SGHNT, CDR2 YYREEE, per germline (reference sequence). There are 16 residues in the CDR3. CDR3: CASSLGQLANTGELFF. CDR3 nucleotides: TGTGCCAGCAGCCTGGGACAGCTCGCGAACACCGGGGAGCTGTTTTTT.

The chain carries TRBV11-2 and TRBJ1-2, with D possibly TRBD1 on 5 matching bases. The CDR3 runs to 15 residues. Germline V gene data show CDR1 as SGHAT and CDR2 as FQNNGV. The ends were cut back, 6 bases at V and 1 base at J, with 15 bases in the middle. CDR3 nucleotide sequence: TGTGCCAGCAGACCTCTACAGGTCTATAACTATGGCTACACCTTC. This encodes CASRPLQVYNYGYTF.